The TCR beta chain under discussion was sequenced for a study of blood T cell repertoires in COVID-19. Study-level information: Nucleic acid was either cDNA or gDNA, and it came from T cells, B-cell-depleted T cells, or PBMCs.

V was shortened by 1 base and J by 1 base, with 9 bases between the two germline ends. The germline CDR1 and CDR2 sequences are SGHTA and FQGNSA. The CDR3 has 15 amino acids. In the authors' workflow: Scientists estimated how many nucleated cells there were by amplifying reference gene primers. Using immunoSEQ multiplex PCR, the repertoire was profiled, and TCRdb retains in-frame clones only, with some absent. V and J calls and clone size come straight from that table; D and trimming were deduced from the DNA. This table has about 74,000 clones, more than 75% appearing once. This sequence was found in a human donor in a cohort sampled during active COVID-19. The material sequenced was peripheral blood. The V call is TRBV7-2, the J call TRBJ2-3; possibly TRBD2 for D (6 bases). The CDR3 nucleotides are TGTGCCAGCAGCTTAGAGGGACTTGGCACAGATACGCAGTATTTT. It codes for CASSLEGLGTDTQYF.